The rows below give T cell receptor beta chains drawn from one sample of a study of blood T cell repertoires in COVID-19. Generated by immunoSEQ multiplex PCR, the TCRdb table keeps only in-frame clones and is missing some. This table holds around 230,000 clones, about 87% found once. The sample was PBMCs or T cells enriched from blood (not recorded which). The source of these receptors is a young man with acute COVID-19. Both conserved end residues are part of each CDR3. Each record gives: V gene, clone size, J gene, D gene, CDR3 DNA, CDR3 protein. A D gene is named only where the DNA matches it firmly. Size tells how often a clone was seen (once, few, many) or the class of an expanded clone, and some rows leave it out.

>TRBV28|-|TRBJ2-3|TRBD2
TGTGCCAGCAGTTTTCCGCCTAGCGGGACCTCAGCGGATACGCAGTATTTT
CASSFPPSGTSADTQYF
>TRBV4-2|-|TRBJ2-2|TRBD2
TGTGCCAGCAGCCAAGATCCTAGCGGGAGATACGCCGGGGAGCTGTTTTTT
CASSQDPSGRYAGELFF
>TRBV5-1|few|TRBJ2-1|-
TGCGCCAGCAGCTTGGGATCGAGCGTCGATGAGCAGTTCTTC
CASSLGSSVDEQFF
>TRBV27|-|TRBJ2-1|TRBD2
TGTGCCAGCAGTGCGGGAGGAACCTACAATGAGCAGTTCTTC
CASSAGGTYNEQFF
>TRBV5-6|-|TRBJ1-6|-
TGTGCCAGCAGCTCTATATCCGGGAGCCTTAATTCACCCCTCCACTTT
CASSSISGSLNSPLHF
>TRBV6-5|-|TRBJ1-1|-
TGTGCCAGCAGTCAATTGAACACTGAAGCTTTCTTT
CASSQLNTEAFF
>TRBV30|few|TRBJ2-2|TRBD2
TGTGCCTGGAGCCCCCTTGGACTAGCAGCAACCGGGGAGCTGTTTTTT
CAWSPLGLAATGELFF
>TRBV30|once|TRBJ2-7|-
TGTGCCTGGAGTGGCGCCTACGAGCAGTACTTC
CAWSGAYEQYF
>TRBV7-9|-|TRBJ1-6|-
TGTGCCAGCAGCCGAACCGACCTACTAGGGAATTCACCCCTCCACTTT
CASSRTDLLGNSPLHF
>TRBV10-3|-|TRBJ1-1|-
TGTGCCATCAGTGAGAGCCGAGTGGACACTGAAGCTTTCTTT
CAISESRVDTEAFF
>TRBV2|-|TRBJ2-5|-
TGTGCCAGCAGTGAAGCGTCAGGGCGGGGAGAGACCCAGTACTTC
CASSEASGRGETQYF
>TRBV3-1/TRBV3-2|-|TRBJ1-4|-
TGTGCCAGCAGCCAGGGACTCCCCAATAAAAAACTGTTTTTT
CASSQGLPNKKLFF
>TRBV28|-|TRBJ1-5|-
TGTGCCAGCAGTCCCTCTCCATCTCCAGGGGATCAGCCCCAGCATTTT
CASSPSPSPGDQPQHF
>TRBV12-3/TRBV12-4|-|TRBJ2-3|-
TGTGCCAGCAGTCCTCCGCAGTATTTT
CASSPPQYF
>TRBV27|-|TRBJ1-1|TRBD1
TGTGCCAGCAGTTCCGGGACAGTTGGCGGAGTTGAAGCTTTCTTT
CASSSGTVGGVEAFF
>TRBV6-1|-|TRBJ1-2|-
TGTGCCAGCAGTGACCCCTCATTCGGTCGCAGGGAATATGACTATGGCTACACCTTC
CASSDPSFGRREYDYGYTF
>TRBV7-6|-|TRBJ2-7|TRBD1
TGTGCCAGCAGCCCGGCCCCCGGGACAGGGATTTCTGAGCAGTACTTC
CASSPAPGTGISEQYF
>TRBV7-6|few|TRBJ2-5|TRBD1
TGTGCCAGCAGCAGCCGACAGGGGTTAGGAGAGACCCAGTACTTC
CASSSRQGLGETQYF
>TRBV4-1|once|TRBJ2-7|TRBD2
TGCGCCAGCAGCCAAGAGGGGGGGAATCCCATCTACGAGCAGTACTTC
CASSQEGGNPIYEQYF
>TRBV28|once|TRBJ2-1|TRBD2
TGTGCCAGCAGTTTATGGGGGACTAGCAATGAGCAGTTCTTC
CASSLWGTSNEQFF
>TRBV3-1/TRBV3-2|-|TRBJ1-1|-
TGTGCCAGCAGACCTTTAAACGCGGACACTGAAGCTTTCTTT
CASRPLNADTEAFF
>TRBV19|-|TRBJ1-5|TRBD1
TGTGCCAGTAGGATCCGACAGGGCTCGAATCAGCCCCAGCATTTT
CASRIRQGSNQPQHF
>TRBV11-3|once|TRBJ2-1|TRBD2
TGTGCCAGCACCATAGCGGGAGTCGACAATGAGCAGTTCTTC
CASTIAGVDNEQFF
>TRBV7-9|-|TRBJ2-1|TRBD2
TGTGCCAGCAGCTTAGGAGGGCTAGCGGGAGGAAGGGGTGAGCAGTTCTTC
CASSLGGLAGGRGEQFF
>TRBV21-1|-|TRBJ2-7|-
TGTGCCAGCAGCAATGGGGAAATAGCGTGTAACGAGCAGTACTTC
CASSNGEIACNEQYF
>TRBV5-1|-|TRBJ1-2|TRBD1
TGCGCCAGCAGCTCGGGACAGCTCTATGGCTACACCTTC
CASSSGQLYGYTF
>TRBV10-2|-|TRBJ2-5|TRBD2
TGCGCCAGCAGTGAGCGACTAGCGGATCAAGAGACCCAGTACTTC
CASSERLADQETQYF
>TRBV9|-|TRBJ1-2|TRBD1
TGTGCCAGCAGCGGACAGGGCTTACGTGGCTACACCTTC
CASSGQGLRGYTF
>TRBV6-5|-|TRBJ1-1|-
TGTGCCAGCAGTCCGTCCCCGGTGAGCACTGAAGCTTTCTTT
CASSPSPVSTEAFF
>TRBV30|-|TRBJ1-1|TRBD1
TGTGCCTGGTCAGAAGTACAGGGGATGAACACTGAAGCTTTCTTT
CAWSEVQGMNTEAFF
>TRBV20-1|-|TRBJ2-1|TRBD2
TGCAGTGCTAGTTTCCCGGGAGGGAACAATGAGCAGTTCTTC
CSASFPGGNNEQFF
>TRBV11-2|once|TRBJ2-1|TRBD1
TGTGCCAGCAGCTTCGGGACAGGTATGAGTGAGCAGTTCTTC
CASSFGTGMSEQFF
>TRBV28|-|TRBJ2-1|-
TGTGCCAGTTCCGTGGGGCCCAAGAATGAGCAGTTCTTC
CASSVGPKNEQFF
>TRBV12-3/TRBV12-4|-|TRBJ2-7|-
TGTGCCAGCAGCCCCGACAGGTACGAGCAGTACTTC
CASSPDRYEQYF
>TRBV24-1|-|TRBJ2-5|-
TGTGCCACCAGTGATTTCCCCAGGGATGGGACCCAGTACTTC
CATSDFPRDGTQYF
>TRBV5-4|once|TRBJ2-1|TRBD2
TGTGCCAGCAGCCCAACTAGCGGGAGTTATAATGAGCAGTTCTTC
CASSPTSGSYNEQFF
>TRBV11-3|-|TRBJ1-4|-
TGTGCCAGCAGCCTGGGCCAAGTCAAGGCAACTAATGAAAAACTGTTTTTT
CASSLGQVKATNEKLFF
>TRBV7-3|-|TRBJ1-1|-
TGTGCCAGCAGCTTACAGGGGAACACTGAAGCTTTCTTT
CASSLQGNTEAFF
>TRBV9|once|TRBJ1-2|-
TGTGCCAGCAGCGTAGGACAGAACGTTGGCTATGGCTACACCTTC
CASSVGQNVGYGYTF
>TRBV18|-|TRBJ2-5|-
TGTGCCAGCTCACCACCCCAAAGAGGGACCCAGTACTTC
CASSPPQRGTQYF
>TRBV28|-|TRBJ2-2|-
TGTGCCAGCAGGGAGAGCGGGGAGCTGTTTTTT
CASRESGELFF
>TRBV10-1|-|TRBJ1-2|-
TGCGCCAGCAGTGAAAGGAGGGACTATGGCTACACCTTC
CASSERRDYGYTF
>TRBV24-1|-|TRBJ1-5|TRBD1
TGTGCCACCAGTGAAAGGGACAGGATGTCGCCCCAGCATTTT
CATSERDRMSPQHF
>TRBV29-1|once|TRBJ1-2|-
TGCAGCGGCCTCGACAGAGACTATGGCTACACCTTC
CSGLDRDYGYTF
>TRBV29-1|-|TRBJ2-5|-
TGCAGCGTTGACAGGGAAGAGACCCAGTACTTC
CSVDREETQYF
>TRBV25-1|-|TRBJ2-3|TRBD2
TGTGCCAGCAGTCCACCTAGCTGGGCGGGAGGCTCAGATACGCAGTATTTT
CASSPPSWAGGSDTQYF
>TRBV28|few|TRBJ1-1|-
TGTGCCAGCAGTTACATTCTACAGGCTCGAACTGAAGCTTTCTTT
CASSYILQARTEAFF
>TRBV4-1|-|TRBJ2-7|-
TGCGCCAGCAGCCAAGACGGTGTAGCGCAATACTACGAGCAGTACTTC
CASSQDGVAQYYEQYF
>TRBV28|few|TRBJ1-2|TRBD1
TGTGCCAGCAGTCAAGGGACAGGGAATGGCTACACCTTC
CASSQGTGNGYTF
>TRBV19|once|TRBJ1-1|-
TGTGCCAGTAGTGTCACAGGGACCACTGAAGCTTTCTTT
CASSVTGTTEAFF
>TRBV11-3|-|TRBJ2-1|-
TGTGCCAGCAGCTTCCAGGGGGAGCAGTTCTTC
CASSFQGEQFF
>TRBV5-6|-|TRBJ1-1|-
TGTGCCAGCAGCTGGGGGGTGGCAGCCACGGGGCCTGAAGCTTTCTTT
CASSWGVAATGPEAFF